This T cell receptor (beta chain) was identified during a study of blood T cell repertoires in COVID-19. Study details: Spain, Italy and the United States supplied samples that represented acute and convalescent COVID-19. T cells, B-cell-depleted T cells, or PBMCs supplied cDNA or gDNA.

V lost 0 bases and J 3 bases, leaving 5 bases between the germline ends. The germline V gene has CDR1 MDHEN and CDR2 SYDVKM. The CDR3 covers 13 residues. Assay used: immunoSEQ multiplex PCR; TCRdb lists only in-frame clones, some missing. The table has roughly 140,000 clones, 84% seen once. The sequence was collected from a woman in her forties or fifties with acute or convalescent COVID-19. The sample was peripheral blood. The gene calls are TRBV28 and TRBJ1-1; D uncertain. CDR3 nucleotide sequence: TGTGCCAGCAGTTTATGGGTAGACACTGAAGCTTTCTTT. It codes for CASSLWVDTEAFF.